Below, 31 T cell receptor beta chains from the same sample are listed, as sequenced in a study of early T cells in non-severe SARS-CoV-2 infection. TCRdb reprocessed the 5' RACE reads with MiXCR, giving one entry per CDR3 protein. This table holds about 46,000 distinct CDR3 sequences, over 8% found once. The source material was whole blood, sampled at baseline. The origin of the receptors is an adult who was a healthcare worker with PCR-confirmed SARS-CoV-2 infection or an uninfected control (not recorded which).

This clonotype was seen only a few times. This sequence joins TRBV5-8 and TRBJ2-6; D uncertain. There are 16 residues in the CDR3. In germline, CDR1 is SGHTS, CDR2 YDEGEE. V was trimmed by 2 bases and J by 2 bases, leaving 11 bases between them. The CDR3 spells CASSLEPGAGANVLTF. In nucleotides, the CDR3 is TGTGCCAGCAGCTTAGAGCCAGGAGCTGGGGCCAACGTCCTGACTTTC.

This clonotype came up many times. The CDR3 reads CASSARTVQETQYF. For the CDR3, the DNA is TGTGCCAGCAGTGCTCGGACTGTCCAAGAGACCCAGTACTTC. The chain links TRBV2 to TRBJ2-5; TRBD2 is a possible D gene (5 bases). This CDR3 region has 14 residues. V gave up 4 bases and J gave up 1 base, with 10 bases separating them. CDR1 is SNHLY, CDR2 FYNNEI, per germline.

This clonotype was seen more than once but under ten times. The CDR3 nucleotides read TGTGCCAGCAGCTTAAAGCCCGGACAGGGGAACTATGGCTACACCTTC. This codes for CASSLKPGQGNYGYTF. V is TRBV13 and J is TRBJ1-2; 9 nucleotides line up with TRBD1. V shed 2 bases and J 2 bases; nucleotides not matched to a gene: 6. The germline V gene encodes CDR1 PRHDT and CDR2 FYEKMQ (reference sequence). This CDR3 contains 16 residues.

This clonotype was observed a handful of times. This chain joins TRBV6-6 and TRBJ2-5, with a weak D call TRBD2 (7 bases). The germline gives CDR1 MNHNY, CDR2 SVGAGI (reference sequence). Trimming removed 2 bases from V and 5 bases from J, with 12 bases in between. The CDR3 covers 14 residues. The CDR3 sequence: CASSYAGAGETQYF. CDR3 nucleotide sequence: TGTGCCAGCAGTTACGCGGGGGCGGGCGAGACCCAGTACTTC.

This clonotype has ten or more counts. The chain couples TRBV7-9 to TRBJ2-2; TRBD1 aligns across 10 bases. J was trimmed by 0 bases and V by 5 bases; bases with no gene match: 9. Looked up from germline, CDR1 is SEHNR and CDR2 is FQNEAQ (reference sequence). The CDR3 loop spans 18 amino acids. As DNA, the CDR3 is TGTGCCAGCAGCCTGGCGACAGGGGGCTACGCGAACACCGGGGAGCTGTTTTTT. This translates into CASSLATGGYANTGELFF.

There are many counts of this clonotype. The V call is TRBV7-3, the J call TRBJ2-5, with D tentatively TRBD2 (6 bases). The CDR3 sequence is 13 residues long. Trimming pared 3 bases from V and 3 bases from J, leaving 8 bases between. CDR1 SGHTA and CDR2 FQGTGA come from the germline V gene. The CDR3 coding sequence is TGTGCCAGCAGCTTTGGAGGGAAAGAGACCCAGTACTTC. Its translation: CASSFGGKETQYF.

This clonotype was seen at least ten times. The V gene is TRBV6-5, the J gene TRBJ1-1, with D possibly matching TRBD1 (5 bases). With 7 bases removed from V and 1 base from J, the gap between germline ends came to 16 bases. Germline CDR1 is MNHEY and CDR2 is SVGAGI. The CDR3 covers 15 residues. The CDR3 DNA reads as TGTGCCAGCAAACCCCGGACACCTAAGAACACTGAAGCTTTCTTT. The encoded protein is CASKPRTPKNTEAFF.

The sample holds a few counts of this clonotype. This chain joins TRBV11-2 and TRBJ2-2; TRBD2 matches at 11 bases. The CDR3 totals 18 residues. V lost 1 base, J lost 2 bases, and 6 bases stayed unmatched. Germline loops: CDR1 SGHAT, CDR2 FQNNGV. CDR3 bases: TGTGCCAGCAGCTTAGTTCTAGCGGGGGGCCGAAACACCGGGGAGCTGTTTTTT. Residues: CASSLVLAGGRNTGELFF.

Ten or more counts support this clonotype. The rearrangement uses TRBV7-2 and TRBJ2-1, with D possibly TRBD2 on 6 matching bases. The CDR3 loop spans 15 amino acids. Germline V gene lookup returns CDR1 SGHTA and CDR2 FQGNSA. Trimming took off 4 bases at V and 3 bases at J, with 13 bases between the two ends. DNA of the CDR3: TGTGCCAGCAGCTCGACTCCCGGGAGCTACAATGAGCAGTTCTTC. This codes for CASSSTPGSYNEQFF.

This clonotype has only a few counts. The genes are TRBV7-9 and TRBJ2-7, with 7 bases aligning to TRBD1. The CDR3 consists of 14 residues. V lost 5 bases to trimming and J lost 0 bases; unmatched junction nucleotides: 4. Germline values: CDR1 SEHNR, CDR2 FQNEAQ (reference sequence). The CDR3 nucleotides are TGTGCCAGCAGCCATGGGACAGCCTCCTACGAGCAGTACTTC. The encoded protein is CASSHGTASYEQYF. The full variable domain, its missing parts supplied by reference TRBV7-9 and TRBJ2-7, is DTGVSQNPRHKITKRGQNVTFRCDPISEHNRLYWYRQTLGQGPEFLTYFQNEAQLEKSRLLSDRFSAERPKGSFSTLEIQRTEQGDSAMYLCASSHGTASYEQYFGPGTRLTVT.

This clonotype came up a few times. This chain uses TRBV5-1 with TRBJ1-1; D unresolved. The CDR3 spans 14 residues. Germline CDR1 and CDR2: SGHRS and YFSETQ. V lost 1 base to trimming and J lost 5 bases, with 12 bases between them. Here the CDR3 DNA reads TGCGCCAGCAGCTTGTCAGACCCGGGAACTGAAGCTTTCTTT. Translated: CASSLSDPGTEAFF.

This clonotype was seen a handful of times. The chain is built from TRBV29-1 and TRBJ1-1, with TRBD1 matching 9 bases. The germline CDR1 and CDR2 sequences are SQVTM and ANQGSEA. Trimming cost V 7 bases and J 8 bases; bases outside gene matches: 11. The CDR3 length is 13 residues. The CDR3 DNA reads TGCAGCGCCGAACAGGGGGCCTGGAACGAAGCTTTCTTT. This encodes CSAEQGAWNEAFF.

The CDR3 coding sequence is TGTGCCAGCAGCTTTGCAGGGGGATACGAGCAGTACTTC. It specifies CASSFAGGYEQYF. The chain uses TRBV7-9 and TRBJ2-7, with TRBD1 matching over 7 bases. This CDR3 has 13 amino acids. The germline V gene encodes CDR1 SEHNR and CDR2 FQNEAQ (reference sequence). With V trimmed by 3 bases and J by 4 bases, 3 bases remained unmatched.

The sample holds a few counts of this clonotype. The chain employs TRBV20-1 and TRBJ1-6; 8 positions agree with TRBD1. Looked up from germline, CDR1 is DFQATT and CDR2 is SNEGSKA (reference sequence). The CDR3 has 14 residues. V shed 2 bases and J 6 bases; nucleotides not matched to a gene: 3. The CDR3 bases are TGCAGTGCTAGACGACAGGGGCTTAATTCACCCCTCCACTTT. Its protein product is CSARRQGLNSPLHF.

The chain is built from TRBV27 and TRBJ1-6; tentatively, D is TRBD1 (5 bases). The CDR3 length is 14 residues. The V end was cut by 6 bases, the J end by 4 bases, with 10 bases between. Germline lookup yields CDR1 MNHEY and CDR2 SMNVEV (reference sequence). The CDR3 coding sequence is TGTGCCAGCAGCCGGGGGGAATATAATTCACCCCTCCACTTT. This encodes CASSRGEYNSPLHF.

CDR3 loop: CASSPPSGSRGYEQYF. The DNA of the CDR3 is TGTGCCAGCAGCCCTCCTTCTGGGAGTAGGGGCTACGAGCAGTACTTC. This chain connects TRBV28 to TRBJ2-7, with D perhaps matching TRBD1 or TRBD2 (5 bases each). Per germline, CDR1 MDHEN and CDR2 SYDVKM. Trimming removed 6 bases from V and 3 bases from J, with 21 bases in between. The CDR3 has 16 amino acids.

The genes are TRBV18 and TRBJ2-1; D possibly corresponds to TRBD2 (6 bases). The V end lost 6 bases, the J end lost 5 bases, and 11 bases lay between the germline ends. Germline values: CDR1 KGHSH, CDR2 LQKENI. The CDR3 is 13 amino acids. For the CDR3, the DNA is TGTGCCAGCTCTCCCGGGACTGACAATGAGCAGTTCTTC. Residues: CASSPGTDNEQFF.

This clonotype appeared a few times. This sequence joins TRBV6-5 and TRBJ2-3; D perhaps matches TRBD2 (5 bases). V was shortened by 5 bases and J by 0 bases, with 15 bases between the two germline ends. This CDR3 has 16 residues. From germline, CDR1 is MNHEY and CDR2 SVGAGI. The CDR3 region is CASSEERLPSTDTQYF. CDR3 in DNA: TGTGCCAGCAGTGAGGAGCGGTTACCTAGCACAGATACGCAGTATTTT.

This clonotype was found a few times. The J gene is TRBJ1-1, the V gene TRBV6-5; 8 bases are a match to TRBD1. V lost 2 bases and J lost 4; bases outside the gene matches: 6. CDR3 length: 15 amino acids. Germline CDR1 and CDR2: MNHEY and SVGAGI. The CDR3 loop reads CASSYGDRGVTEAFF. The CDR3 DNA is TGTGCCAGCAGTTACGGAGACAGGGGCGTCACTGAAGCTTTCTTT.

This clonotype has a count of ten or more. The chain has TRBV10-3 and TRBJ2-5; TRBD1 might be the D (5 bases). V dropped 3 bases and J dropped 2 bases, with 7 bases sitting between them. CDR3 size: 13 residues. In germline, CDR1 is ENHRY, CDR2 SYGVKD. CDR3 nucleotides: TGTGCCATCAGTGACAGGGATCAAGAGACCCAGTACTTC. Amino acid sequence: CAISDRDQETQYF.

This clonotype was recorded a few times. The chain has TRBV7-9 and TRBJ2-7; a weak D match, TRBD1 (5 bases). Germline lookup yields CDR1 SEHNR and CDR2 FQNEAQ (reference sequence). The CDR3 consists of 13 residues. The V end lost 3 bases, the J end lost 1 base, and 7 bases lay between the germline ends. The CDR3 nucleotides are TGTGCCAGCAGCTTGGGGCCGTCCTACGAGCAGTACTTC. Translation: CASSLGPSYEQYF.

This clonotype occurred many times. The chain links TRBV20-1 to TRBJ2-3, with 8 bases lining up with TRBD2. The germline gives CDR1 DFQATT, CDR2 SNEGSKA (reference sequence). The CDR3 is made up of 13 amino acids. In DNA form, the CDR3 reads TGCAGGAAGCGGGGGCCCATCACAGATACGCAGTATTTT. This encodes CRKRGPITDTQYF.

The CDR3 spells CASRLLSTKSSYEQYF. As DNA, the CDR3 is TGTGCAAGTCGCTTACTCTCGACTAAGAGCTCCTACGAGCAGTACTTC. This rearrangement joins TRBV12-2 to TRBJ2-7; the table names TRBD2, a call not compared with the DNA. TRBV12-2 is a documented pseudogene. This CDR3 spans 16 amino acids.

This clonotype was found a few times. The gene calls are TRBV15 and TRBJ2-1; D is perhaps TRBD2 (5 bases). This CDR3 is built from 15 residues. Germline CDR1 is LNHNV and CDR2 is YYDKDF (reference sequence). The V end was cut by 6 bases, the J end by 0 bases, with 12 bases between. This CDR3 is CATRLDSSSYNEQFF. The CDR3, as DNA: TGTGCCACCAGACTAGACTCTAGCTCCTACAATGAGCAGTTCTTC.

The rearrangement joins TRBV25-1 to TRBJ1-2, with D tentatively TRBD1 (5 bases). Germline V lookup: CDR1 MGHDK, CDR2 SYGVNS. V was shortened by 6 bases and J by 5 bases, with 7 bases between the two germline ends. The CDR3 extends over 11 amino acids. The CDR3 loop reads CASSAGYGYTF. The CDR3, as DNA: TGTGCCAGCAGCGCAGGGTATGGCTACACCTTC.

This clonotype was detected many times. The rearrangement uses TRBV5-6 and TRBJ1-1; D remains ambiguous. V was trimmed by 0 bases and J by 1 base, leaving 4 bases between them. The CDR3 consists of 13 residues. Germline lookup yields CDR1 SGHDT and CDR2 YYEEEE. The CDR3 reads CASSLEENTEAFF. DNA for the CDR3: TGTGCCAGCAGCTTGGAAGAGAACACTGAAGCTTTCTTT. Full variable domain (remainder filled in from reference TRBV5-6 and TRBJ1-1): DAGVTQSPTHLIKTRGQQVTLRCSPKSGHDTVSWYQQALGQGPQFIFQYYEEEERQRGNFPDRFSGHQFPNYSSELNVNALLLGDSALYLCASSLEENTEAFFGQGTRLTVV.

The V and J genes are TRBV9 and TRBJ2-3, with unresolved D. This CDR3 comprises 13 residues. The germline V and J ends were trimmed by 4 bases and 9 bases, with 15 bases remaining between them. Looked up from germline, CDR1 is SGDLS and CDR2 is YYNGEE. This CDR3 reads CASSPQLAATQYF. In DNA, the CDR3 is TGTGCCAGCAGCCCTCAGCTGGCGGCCACGCAGTATTTT.

As concerns this clonotype: The junction differs from germline at one of its ends, possibly a read error. This chain connects TRBV13 to TRBJ2-7; a possible D gene is TRBD2 (6 bases). Germline CDR1 reads PRHDT; CDR2 reads FYEKMQ (reference sequence). This CDR3 region has 15 residues. For the CDR3, the DNA is TGTGCCAGCAGCCTAGGGAGGAACCCCTCCTACGAGCAGTACTTC. Amino acids: CASSLGRNPSYEQYF.

The chain links TRBV3-1 to TRBJ1-1; D may be TRBD1 (5 bases). The CDR3 contains 15 residues. Germline V lookup: CDR1 LGHDT, CDR2 YNNKEL (reference sequence). Trimming cost V 3 bases and J 3 bases, with 14 bases left between them. In nucleotides, the CDR3 is TGTGCCAGCAGCCACCGACAGAAGGATGACACTGAAGCTTTCTTT. Translated: CASSHRQKDDTEAFF.

The V call is TRBV2, the J call TRBJ1-1; D is unclear. The CDR3 extends over 13 amino acids. Germline-derived CDR1 and CDR2 are SNHLY and FYNNEI. V gave up 6 bases and J gave up 4 bases, with 12 bases separating them. Here the CDR3 reads CASRKGWGTEAFF. The CDR3 DNA sequence: TGTGCCAGCAGGAAGGGATGGGGCACTGAAGCTTTCTTT.

V usage is TRBV6-2 or TRBV6-3 and J usage is TRBJ1-2; TRBD1 might be the D (5 bases). CDR1 and CDR2 (germline): MNHEY, SVGEGT. V lost 6 bases to trimming and J lost 9 bases, with 17 bases between them. This CDR3 has 13 amino acids. The CDR3 spells CASREQGTTSYTF. DNA for the CDR3: TGTGCCAGCAGAGAGCAGGGTACGACGAGCTACACCTTC.